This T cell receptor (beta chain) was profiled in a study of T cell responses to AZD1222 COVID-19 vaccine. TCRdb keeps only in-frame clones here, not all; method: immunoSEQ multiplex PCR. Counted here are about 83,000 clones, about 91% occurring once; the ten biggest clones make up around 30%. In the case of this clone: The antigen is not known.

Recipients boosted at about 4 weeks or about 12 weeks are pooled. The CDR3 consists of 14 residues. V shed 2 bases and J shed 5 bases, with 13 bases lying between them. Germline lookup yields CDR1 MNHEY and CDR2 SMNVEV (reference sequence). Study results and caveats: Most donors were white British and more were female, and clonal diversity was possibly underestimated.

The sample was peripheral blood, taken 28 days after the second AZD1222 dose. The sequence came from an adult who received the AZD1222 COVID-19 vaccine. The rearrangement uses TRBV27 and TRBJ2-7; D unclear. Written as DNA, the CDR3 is TGTGCCAGCAGTTTAATTTTCGGTTTTCACGAGCAGTACTTC. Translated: CASSLIFGFHEQYF.